This T cell receptor (beta chain) was observed in a study of blood T cell repertoires in COVID-19. Germline CDR1 is SGDLS and CDR2 is YYNGEE. The CDR3 totals 16 residues. Trimming removed 2 bases from V and 2 bases from J, with 15 bases in between. Participants came from some 26 US areas, aged roughly 18 to 89 years. The recovered donors of Cohort 3 showed two negative PCRs, clearance, or symptom resolution. Sequencing was performed with immunoSEQ multiplex PCR; in TCRdb, only in-frame clones are kept and a portion is missing. The sample holds a few hundred thousand clones; 70% to 90% are singletons and the top ten take around 5.9%.

Input material: PBMCs or T cells enriched from blood (not recorded which). This sequence joins TRBV9 and TRBJ2-3, with D perhaps TRBD1 (6 bases). The clonotype originates from a woman aged 25 to 39 who had recovered from COVID-19. CDR3 coding DNA: TGTGCCAGCAGCGTGAGGCAGGGGAGTCCCACAGATACGCAGTATTTT. As protein: CASSVRQGSPTDTQYF.